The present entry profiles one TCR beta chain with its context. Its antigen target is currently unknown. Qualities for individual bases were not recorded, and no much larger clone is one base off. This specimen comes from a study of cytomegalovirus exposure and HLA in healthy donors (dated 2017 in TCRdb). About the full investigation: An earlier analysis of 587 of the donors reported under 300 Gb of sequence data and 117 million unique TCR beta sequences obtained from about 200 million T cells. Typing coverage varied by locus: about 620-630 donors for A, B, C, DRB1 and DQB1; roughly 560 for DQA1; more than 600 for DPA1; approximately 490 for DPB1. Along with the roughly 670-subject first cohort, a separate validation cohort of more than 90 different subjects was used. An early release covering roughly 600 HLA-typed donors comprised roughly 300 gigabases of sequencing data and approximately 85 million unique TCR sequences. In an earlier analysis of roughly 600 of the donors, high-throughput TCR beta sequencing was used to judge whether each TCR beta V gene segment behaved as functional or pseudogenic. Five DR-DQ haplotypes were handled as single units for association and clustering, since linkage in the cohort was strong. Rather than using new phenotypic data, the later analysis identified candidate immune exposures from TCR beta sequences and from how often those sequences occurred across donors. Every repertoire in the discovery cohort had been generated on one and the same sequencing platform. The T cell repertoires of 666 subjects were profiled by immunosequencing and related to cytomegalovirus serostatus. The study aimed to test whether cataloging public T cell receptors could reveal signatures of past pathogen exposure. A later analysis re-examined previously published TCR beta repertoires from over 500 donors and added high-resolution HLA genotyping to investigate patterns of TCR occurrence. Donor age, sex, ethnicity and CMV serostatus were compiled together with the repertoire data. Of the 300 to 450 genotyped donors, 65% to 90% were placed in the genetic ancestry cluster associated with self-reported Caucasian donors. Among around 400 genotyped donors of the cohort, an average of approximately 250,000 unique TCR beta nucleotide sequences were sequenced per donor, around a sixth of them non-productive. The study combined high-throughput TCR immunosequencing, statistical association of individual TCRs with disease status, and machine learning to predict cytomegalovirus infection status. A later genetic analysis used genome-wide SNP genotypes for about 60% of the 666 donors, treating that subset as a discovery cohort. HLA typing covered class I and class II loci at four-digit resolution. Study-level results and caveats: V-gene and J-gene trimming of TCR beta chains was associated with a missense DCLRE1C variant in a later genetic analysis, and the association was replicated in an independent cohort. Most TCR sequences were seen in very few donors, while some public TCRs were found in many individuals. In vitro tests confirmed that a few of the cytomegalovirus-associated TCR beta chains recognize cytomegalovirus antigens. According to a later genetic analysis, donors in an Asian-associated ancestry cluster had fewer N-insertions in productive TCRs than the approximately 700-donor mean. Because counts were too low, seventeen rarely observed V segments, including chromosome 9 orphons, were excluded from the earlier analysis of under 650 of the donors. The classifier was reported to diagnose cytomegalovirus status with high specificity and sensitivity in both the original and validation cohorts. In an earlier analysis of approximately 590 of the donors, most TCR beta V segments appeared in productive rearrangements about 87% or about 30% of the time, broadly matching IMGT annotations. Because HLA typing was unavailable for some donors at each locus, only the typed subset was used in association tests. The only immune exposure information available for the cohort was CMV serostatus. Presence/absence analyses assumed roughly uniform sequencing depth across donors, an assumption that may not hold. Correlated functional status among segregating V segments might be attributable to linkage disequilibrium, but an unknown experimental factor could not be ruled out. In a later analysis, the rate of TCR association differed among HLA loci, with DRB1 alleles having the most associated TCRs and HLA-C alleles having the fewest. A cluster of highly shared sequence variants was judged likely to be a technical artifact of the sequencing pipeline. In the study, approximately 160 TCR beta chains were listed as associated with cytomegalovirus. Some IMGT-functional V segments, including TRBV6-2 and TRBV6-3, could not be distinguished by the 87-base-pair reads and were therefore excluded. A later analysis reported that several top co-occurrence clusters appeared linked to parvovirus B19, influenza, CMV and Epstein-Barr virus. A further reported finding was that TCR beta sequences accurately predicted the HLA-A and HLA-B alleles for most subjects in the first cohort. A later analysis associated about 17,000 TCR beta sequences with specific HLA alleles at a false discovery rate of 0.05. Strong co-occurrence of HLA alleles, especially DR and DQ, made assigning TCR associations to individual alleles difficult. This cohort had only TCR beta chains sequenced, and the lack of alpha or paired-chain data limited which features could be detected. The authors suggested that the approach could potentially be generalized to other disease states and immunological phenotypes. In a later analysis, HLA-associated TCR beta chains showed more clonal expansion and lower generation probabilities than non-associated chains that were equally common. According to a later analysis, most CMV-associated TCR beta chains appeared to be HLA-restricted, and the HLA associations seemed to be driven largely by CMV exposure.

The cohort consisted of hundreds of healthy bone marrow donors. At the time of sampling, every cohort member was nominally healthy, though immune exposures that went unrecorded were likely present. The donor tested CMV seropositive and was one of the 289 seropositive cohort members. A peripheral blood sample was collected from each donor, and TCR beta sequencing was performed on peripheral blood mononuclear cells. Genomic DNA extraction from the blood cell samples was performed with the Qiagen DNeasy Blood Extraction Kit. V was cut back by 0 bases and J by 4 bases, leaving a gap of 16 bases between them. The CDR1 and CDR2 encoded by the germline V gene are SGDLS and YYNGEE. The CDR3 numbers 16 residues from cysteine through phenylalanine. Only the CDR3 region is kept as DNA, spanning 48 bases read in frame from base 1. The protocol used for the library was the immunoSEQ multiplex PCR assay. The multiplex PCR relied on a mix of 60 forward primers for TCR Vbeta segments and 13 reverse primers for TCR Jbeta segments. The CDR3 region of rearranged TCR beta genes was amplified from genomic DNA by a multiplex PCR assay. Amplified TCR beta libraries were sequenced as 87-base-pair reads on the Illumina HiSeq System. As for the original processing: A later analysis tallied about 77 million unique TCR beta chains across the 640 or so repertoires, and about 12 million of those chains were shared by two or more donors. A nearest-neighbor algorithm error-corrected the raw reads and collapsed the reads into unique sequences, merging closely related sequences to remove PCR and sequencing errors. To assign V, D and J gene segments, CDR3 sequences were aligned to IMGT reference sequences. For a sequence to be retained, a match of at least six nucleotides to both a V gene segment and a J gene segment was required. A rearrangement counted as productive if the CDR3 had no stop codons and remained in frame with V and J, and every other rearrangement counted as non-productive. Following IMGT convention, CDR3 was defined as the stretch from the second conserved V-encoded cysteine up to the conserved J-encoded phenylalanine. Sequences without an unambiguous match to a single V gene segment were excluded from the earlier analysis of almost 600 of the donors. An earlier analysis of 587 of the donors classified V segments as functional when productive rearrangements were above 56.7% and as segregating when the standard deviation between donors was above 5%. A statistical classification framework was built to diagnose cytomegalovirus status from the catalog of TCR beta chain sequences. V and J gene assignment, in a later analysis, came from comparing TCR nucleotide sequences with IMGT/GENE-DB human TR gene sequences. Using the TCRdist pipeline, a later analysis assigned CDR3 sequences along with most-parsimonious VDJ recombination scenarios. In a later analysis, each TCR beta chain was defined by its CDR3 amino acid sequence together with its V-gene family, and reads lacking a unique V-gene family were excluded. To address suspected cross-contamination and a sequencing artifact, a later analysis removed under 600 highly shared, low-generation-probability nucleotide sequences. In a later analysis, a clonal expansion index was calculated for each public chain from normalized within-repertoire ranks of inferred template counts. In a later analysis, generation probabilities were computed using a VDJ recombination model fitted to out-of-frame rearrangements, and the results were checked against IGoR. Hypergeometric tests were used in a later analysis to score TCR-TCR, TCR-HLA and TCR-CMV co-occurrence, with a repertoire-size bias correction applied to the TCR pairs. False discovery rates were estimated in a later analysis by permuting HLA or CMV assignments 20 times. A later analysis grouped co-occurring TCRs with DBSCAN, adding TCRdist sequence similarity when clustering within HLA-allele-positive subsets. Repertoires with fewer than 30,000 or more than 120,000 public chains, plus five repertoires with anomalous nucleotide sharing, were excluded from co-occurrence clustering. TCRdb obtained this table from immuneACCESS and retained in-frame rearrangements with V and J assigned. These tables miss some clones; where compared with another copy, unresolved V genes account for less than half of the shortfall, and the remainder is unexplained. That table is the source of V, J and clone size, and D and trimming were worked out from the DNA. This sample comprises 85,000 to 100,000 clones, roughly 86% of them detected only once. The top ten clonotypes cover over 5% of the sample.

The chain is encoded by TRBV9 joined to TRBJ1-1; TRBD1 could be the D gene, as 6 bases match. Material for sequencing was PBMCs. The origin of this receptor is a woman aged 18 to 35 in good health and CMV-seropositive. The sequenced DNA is TGTGCCAGCAGCGTAGTTGACTTCCCAGGGGCCACTGAAGCTTTCTTT. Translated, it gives CASSVVDFPGATEAFF.